This T cell receptor (beta chain) stems from a study of blood T cell repertoires in COVID-19. As for the study in general: Specimens from acute and convalescent COVID-19 originated in the United States, Italy and Spain.

Authors' methods: Cell counts per sample came from amplifying reference gene primers. Sequenced by immunoSEQ multiplex PCR; TCRdb stores in-frame clones only, minus some. V, J and clone size were drawn from that table, and D and trimming were deduced from the DNA. The sample lists 220,000 or so clones, about 85% occurring once. The CDR3 covers 13 residues. V lost 5 bases and J lost 12, with 20 bases in between. Germline V gene sequence: CDR1 SEHNR, CDR2 FQNEAQ (reference sequence). The receptor comes from a man younger than 45 with active or convalescent COVID-19. V usage is TRBV7-9 and J usage is TRBJ2-7; a weak D match, TRBD1 (6 bases). The sequenced sample consisted of peripheral blood. The CDR3 nucleotides read TGTGCCAGCAGCGGGGACGGGCAGGGGATAATGTACTTC. It yields the protein CASSGDGQGIMYF.